The entry below gives a single TCR beta chain sequence along with its context. Its antigen is as yet unknown. The data derive from a study of OX40 agonist ivuxolimab in advanced cancers. Across the whole study: Cohort: approximately 83% men, mean age approximately 60, aged roughly 23 to 90. Study-wide results and caveats: Clonal expansion among partial responders at 0.1-3.0 mg/kg ranked near the lowest.

The data were produced by immunoSEQ multiplex PCR, yet TCRdb's version contains in-frame clones alone and is incomplete. The table includes tens of thousands of clones, more than 75% detected once. Patients were ruled out by autoimmune disease history or systemic immunosuppression. Samples of blood were obtained at baseline, on cycle 4 day 1, and on cycle 7 day 1. The CDR3 sequence is 17 residues long. CDR1 and CDR2 (germline): SGHDN, FVKESK. V was shortened by 2 bases and J by 6 bases, with 22 bases between the two germline ends. This TCR was sampled from an adult with an advanced solid tumor such as melanoma, head and neck, liver or kidney cancer. The V gene is TRBV14, the J gene TRBJ2-5, with D perhaps TRBD1 (8 bases). Material: CD4+ or CD8+ T cells sorted from blood, obtained in a trial of the OX40 agonist ivuxolimab. The CDR3 loop is CASSQNYWTGREKTQYF. In nucleotides, the CDR3 is TGTGCCAGCAGCCAAAATTATTGGACAGGGAGGGAGAAGACCCAGTACTTC.